Detailed here is one T cell receptor beta chain. PCR was performed a second time for about 7 to 11 cycles using a sample-barcoded 5' primer and a J-beta primer mix. Each CDR3 protein is one row after TCRdb ran MiXCR on the 5' RACE reads. The sample includes 1.5 million to 2 million distinct CDR3 sequences, approximately 30% seen only once; the top ten take 7.7%. This specimen belongs to a study of blood T cells in healthy people across ages. This CDR3 spans 14 amino acids. Trimming removed 4 bases from V and 1 base from J, with 11 bases in between. CDR1 is SGHRS, CDR2 YFSETQ, per germline. The receptor's source is a woman in her twenties or thirties in good health. What was sequenced was blood. This chain links TRBV5-1 with TRBJ1-2; D is undetermined. Here the CDR3 DNA reads TGCGCCAGCAGCGTGGAACATCTTAACTATGGCTACACCTTC. It yields the protein CASSVEHLNYGYTF.